Following are 30 T cell receptor beta chains from one sample sequenced in a study of PD-L1 blockade in urothelial cancer. The assay was immunoSEQ multiplex PCR, and TCRdb's table has in-frame clones only and misses some. Of about 69,000 clones listed, about 89% are singletons. The input for sequencing was PBMCs, taken around atezolizumab (anti-PD-L1) treatment. Source of these receptors: a man aged 60 to 75 with urothelial cancer.

The chain links TRBV29-1 to TRBJ2-3; 7 nucleotides line up with TRBD2. CDR1 is SQVTM and CDR2 is ANQGSEA in the germline V gene. V was pared by 5 bases and J by 0 bases, with 5 bases of the junction left unmatched. The CDR3 has 14 amino acids. Here the CDR3 reads CSVQRDLSTDTQYF. In DNA, the CDR3 is TGCAGCGTTCAGCGGGACCTGAGCACAGATACGCAGTATTTT.

The chain carries TRBV5-1 and TRBJ2-5; possible D gene TRBD2, 7 bases. Looked up from germline, CDR1 is SGHRS and CDR2 is YFSETQ. Trimming removed 7 bases at V and 5 bases at J, with 15 bases between. The CDR3 is made up of 13 amino acids. The CDR3 loop reads CASRAGASETQYF. The CDR3 region has the DNA TGCGCCAGCCGGGCGGGGGCCTCGGAGACCCAGTACTTC.

The chain combines TRBV6-6 with TRBJ1-6; TRBD1 matches at 7 bases. The CDR3 covers 14 residues. Germline V lookup: CDR1 MNHNY, CDR2 SVGAGI (reference sequence). The ends lost 6 bases at V and 7 bases at J; junction bases unmatched: 6. The CDR3 bases are TGTGCCAGCAGCTTAGACAGGGAGAATTCACCCCTCCACTTT. Encoded protein: CASSLDRENSPLHF.

This rearrangement joins TRBV6-1 to TRBJ1-2; D uncertain. The CDR3 is 11 residues long. Trimming removed 7 bases from V and 8 bases from J, with 11 bases in between. Per germline, CDR1 MNHNS and CDR2 SASEGT. CDR3 in amino acids: CASIRGGGYTF. In nucleotides, the CDR3 is TGTGCCAGCATCCGGGGAGGGGGCTACACCTTC.

CDR3 sequence reads: CASRPGDRGPYGYTF. CDR3 coding DNA: TGTGCCAGCCGTCCCGGGGACAGGGGACCCTATGGCTACACCTTC. The chain uses TRBV19 and TRBJ1-2; the match to TRBD1 covers 10 bases. The ends lost 9 bases at V and 4 bases at J; junction bases unmatched: 11. Per the germline V gene, CDR1 is LNHDA and CDR2 is SQIVND (reference sequence). This CDR3 spans 15 amino acids.

Written as DNA, the CDR3 is TGTGCCACCAGCAGAGAAAAGGGGACCGGGGAGCTGTTTTTT. It yields the protein CATSREKGTGELFF. The gene calls are TRBV15 and TRBJ2-2; D perhaps matches TRBD1 (5 bases). From germline, CDR1 is LNHNV and CDR2 YYDKDF (reference sequence). This CDR3 contains 14 residues. Trimming took 0 bases from V and 5 from J, leaving 7 bases between them. The full variable domain, with the rest looked up from reference TRBV15 and TRBJ2-2, is DAMVIQNPRYQVTQFGKPVTLSCSQTLNHNVMYWYQQKSSQAPKLLFHYYDKDFNNEADTPDNFQSRRPNTSFCFLDIRSPGLGDTAMYLCATSREKGTGELFFGEGSRLTVL.

The rearrangement uses TRBV7-9 and TRBJ2-5; no clear D. The germline CDR1 and CDR2 sequences are SEHNR and FQNEAQ (reference sequence). The CDR3 has 13 amino acids. Trimming took off 5 bases at V and 7 bases at J, with 14 bases between the two ends. The CDR3 bases are TGTGCCAGCAGCACCCCAACGGTGAGGACCCAGTACTTC. This sequence encodes CASSTPTVRTQYF.

CDR3 bases: TGTGCCAGCAGCGAGGCAGGCCTCCTCAATGAGCAGTTCTTC. This encodes CASSEAGLLNEQFF. J is TRBJ2-1 and V is TRBV9; D is unclear. With 3 bases removed from V and 6 bases from J, the gap between germline ends came to 13 bases. Germline V CDR1 and CDR2: SGDLS, YYNGEE. The CDR3 has 14 amino acids.

The chain carries TRBV4-1 and TRBJ1-1; D is unresolved. In germline, CDR1 is MGHRA, CDR2 YSYEKL. There are 14 residues in the CDR3. Trimming cost V 1 base and J 1 base, with 7 bases left between them. CDR3 DNA: TGCGCCAGCAGCCAAGCCGAGCAGAACACTGAAGCTTTCTTT. Translation: CASSQAEQNTEAFF.

The V and J genes are TRBV7-2 and TRBJ2-2, with D possibly matching TRBD2 (5 bases). CDR1 is SGHTA, CDR2 FQGNSA, per germline. The CDR3 sequence is 18 residues long. Trimming removed 3 bases at V and 5 bases at J, with 22 bases between. The CDR3 DNA reads as TGTGCCAGCAGCTTCCTTCTCCCTCGGGGTATAAGGACCGGGGAGCTGTTTTTT. This sequence encodes CASSFLLPRGIRTGELFF.

This clone was found a few times. This chain joins TRBV5-1 and TRBJ2-2; TRBD1 might be the D (6 bases). The V end lost 4 bases, the J end lost 2 bases, and 9 bases lay between the germline ends. Germline CDR1 and CDR2: SGHRS and YFSETQ. The CDR3 sequence is 14 residues long. CDR3 DNA: TGCGCCAGCAGCCCGGACAGCAACACCGGGGAGCTGTTTTTT. As protein: CASSPDSNTGELFF.

The V gene is TRBV4-1, the J gene TRBJ2-7; 7 bases line up with TRBD2. CDR1 is MGHRA and CDR2 is YSYEKL in the germline V gene. Trimming at V came to 4 bases and at J to 5 bases, leaving 14 bases not matched to a gene. The CDR3 loop spans 16 amino acids. CDR3 bases: TGCGCCAGCAGCCTAGTTGCGGGAGTGGGTCTCGACGAGCAGTACTTC. It translates to CASSLVAGVGLDEQYF.

The V gene is TRBV21-1, the J gene TRBJ2-7; whether TRBD1, the table's D call, matches the DNA was not checked. TRBV21-1 is flagged as a pseudogene. The CDR3 is made up of 12 amino acids. This CDR3 reads CASSKGGDRPYF. The CDR3 nucleotides read TGTGCCAGCAGCAAAGGTGGGGACAGACCGTACTTC.

This clone was seen a handful of times. The CDR3 nucleotides read TGTGCCAGCAGCCTTCTTAATCAGCCCCAGCATTTT. This gives the protein CASSLLNQPQHF. The V and J genes are TRBV7-2 and TRBJ1-5, with D uncertain. The CDR3 is 12 residues long. Per germline, CDR1 SGHTA and CDR2 FQGNSA. V was trimmed by 5 bases and J by 4 bases, leaving 6 bases between them.

The chain employs TRBV10-3 and TRBJ1-3; D is perhaps TRBD1 (6 bases). CDR1 ENHRY and CDR2 SYGVKD come from the germline V gene. The CDR3 has 16 residues. V lost 7 bases, J lost 2 bases, and 18 bases lay in between. The CDR3 protein is CAITPGGGAAGNTIYF. CDR3 bases: TGTGCCATCACCCCGGGGGGGGGCGCGGCTGGAAACACCATATATTTT.

This clone has just one count. The V and J genes are TRBV7-9 and TRBJ2-5, with D possibly being TRBD2 (5 bases). V lost 1 base, J lost 7 bases, and 16 bases lay in between. The germline V gene encodes CDR1 SEHNR and CDR2 FQNEAQ (reference sequence). The CDR3 contains 15 residues. This chain's CDR3 is CASSLGTRNIVTQYF. CDR3 bases: TGTGCCAGCAGCTTAGGCACTAGGAATATAGTGACCCAGTACTTC.

The chain employs TRBV29-1 and TRBJ2-7; 7 nucleotides match TRBD1. Germline V CDR1 and CDR2: SQVTM, ANQGSEA. J was trimmed by 3 bases and V by 6 bases; bases with no gene match: 5. The CDR3 is 12 residues long. The CDR3 reads CSVRDRGYEQYF. The CDR3 region has the DNA TGCAGCGTGAGGGACAGAGGCTACGAGCAGTACTTC.

V is TRBV10-2 and J is TRBJ2-1; 8 bases fit TRBD2. The germline CDR1 and CDR2 sequences are WSHSY and SAAADI. The CDR3 has 15 amino acids. The junction had 5 bases not matched to a gene; V was cut back by 3 bases and J by 4 bases. DNA for the CDR3: TGCGCCAGCAGTGACGCGGGGGGAATTTACAATGAGCAGTTCTTC. This gives the protein CASSDAGGIYNEQFF.

This chain links TRBV6-6 with TRBJ1-2; no clear D. The CDR3 is made up of 15 amino acids. Germline CDR1 and CDR2: MNHNY and SVGAGI (reference sequence). V shed 7 bases and J shed 1 base, with 16 bases lying between them. The CDR3 DNA is TGTGCCAGCATCCGAGGAACCGGGAGTAACTATGGCTACACCTTC. Translation gives CASIRGTGSNYGYTF.

The rearrangement joins TRBV28 to TRBJ1-4, with D possibly matching TRBD1 (6 bases). Trimming shortened V by 1 base and J by 5 bases, and 14 bases separated the two germline ends. CDR3 length: 16 residues. Germline loops: CDR1 MDHEN, CDR2 SYDVKM. The DNA of the CDR3 is TGTGCCAGCAGTTTATTTCCGGGACAAAAGAATGAAAAACTGTTTTTT. It specifies CASSLFPGQKNEKLFF.

This sequence joins TRBV29-1 and TRBJ1-2; the match to TRBD1 covers 7 bases. This CDR3 has 13 residues. The germline gives CDR1 SQVTM, CDR2 ANQGSEA. J was trimmed by 2 bases and V by 3 bases; bases with no gene match: 3. The DNA of the CDR3 is TGCAGCGTTGAGGGACAGATAAACTATGGCTACACCTTC. It encodes CSVEGQINYGYTF.

This rearrangement joins TRBV2 to TRBJ1-5; D perhaps matches TRBD1 (5 bases). Trimming shortened V by 5 bases and J by 3 bases, and 14 bases separated the two germline ends. This CDR3 region has 15 residues. CDR1 is SNHLY, CDR2 FYNNEI, per germline. The DNA of the CDR3 is TGTGCCAGCAGTCCCACTCAGGGCATCAATCAGCCCCAGCATTTT. Encoded protein: CASSPTQGINQPQHF.

The V and J genes are TRBV5-4 and TRBJ2-3, with 12 bases lining up with TRBD1. With 4 bases clipped from V and 0 bases from J, the junction kept 6 bases outside the gene matches. CDR1 is SGHNT and CDR2 is YYREEE in the germline V gene (reference sequence). CDR3 length equals 17 residues. The CDR3 region is CASSLGQGAPSTDTQYF. The CDR3 coding sequence is TGTGCCAGCAGCCTGGGACAGGGGGCGCCTAGCACAGATACGCAGTATTTT.

The chain employs TRBV10-3 and TRBJ1-2; TRBD1 agrees at 9 bases. From germline, CDR1 is ENHRY and CDR2 SYGVKD. The CDR3 contains 13 residues. J lost 7 bases, V lost 11 bases, and 11 bases had no gene match. CDR3: CAVWDRVLGGYTF. The CDR3 DNA reads as TGTGCCGTTTGGGACAGGGTACTAGGTGGCTACACCTTC.

The CDR3 region has the DNA TGTGCCAGCAGCTTAGCACAGGGGGCGAATCAGCCCCAGCATTTT. Translated: CASSLAQGANQPQHF. The V call is TRBV7-2, the J call TRBJ1-5, with 9 bases fitting TRBD1. This CDR3 has 15 amino acids. The ends lost 0 bases at V and 4 bases at J; junction bases unmatched: 1. CDR1 and CDR2 from the germline V gene are SGHTA and FQGNSA.

The rearrangement joins TRBV5-6 to TRBJ1-4; TRBD1 is a possible D gene (5 bases). V dropped 5 bases and J dropped 5 bases, with 16 bases sitting between them. The germline V gene has CDR1 SGHDT and CDR2 YYEEEE. This CDR3 has 15 residues. CDR3 in amino acids: CASSSDGGENEKLFF. The CDR3 DNA follows: TGTGCCAGCAGTTCGGACGGGGGTGAGAATGAAAAACTGTTTTTT.

The DNA of the CDR3 is TGTGCCAGCAACGGGGGGAGGAACACTGAAGCTTTCTTT. Encoded protein: CASNGGRNTEAFF. The chain links TRBV6-1 to TRBJ1-1, with a tentative D call TRBD1 (5 bases). Germline V gene lookup returns CDR1 MNHNS and CDR2 SASEGT. V gave up 7 bases and J gave up 1 base, with 10 bases separating them. The CDR3 covers 13 residues.

The chain uses TRBV7-9 and TRBJ2-1; maybe TRBD2 (6 bases). This CDR3 contains 16 residues. Between the trimmed V and J ends, which lost 4 bases and 9 bases, there was a span of 22 bases. Germline CDR1 reads SEHNR; CDR2 reads FQNEAQ (reference sequence). The CDR3 sequence is CASSSPGLLRESEQFF. CDR3 nucleotides: TGTGCCAGCAGCTCCCCGGGACTTCTACGGGAGAGTGAGCAGTTCTTC.

This chain joins TRBV5-4 and TRBJ2-5; 10 bases map to TRBD2. Germline loops: CDR1 SGHNT, CDR2 YYREEE (reference sequence). The trim removed 4 bases at V and 3 bases at J, leaving 6 bases unmatched. The length of the CDR3 is 15 residues. The CDR3 DNA reads as TGTGCCAGCAGCCTGAGCGGGGGGGCCGAAGAGACCCAGTACTTC. Translated, it gives CASSLSGGAEETQYF.

This sequence joins TRBV25-1 and TRBJ2-1; D is perhaps TRBD2 (5 bases). V was pared by 5 bases and J by 9 bases, with 17 bases between. Looked up from germline, CDR1 is MGHDK and CDR2 is SYGVNS. The CDR3 has 14 amino acids. CDR3: CASSREGLQVEQFF. DNA for the CDR3: TGTGCCAGCAGTCGCGAGGGTCTGCAGGTTGAGCAGTTCTTC.